This TCR beta chain was documented in a study of blood T cell repertoires in COVID-19. Background on the study: T cells, B-cell-depleted T cells, or PBMCs provided the cDNA or gDNA that served as material.

The table came from immunoSEQ multiplex PCR; TCRdb's copy has only in-frame clones and leaves some out. The sample shows about 74,000 clones, around 74% of them seen only once. This CDR3 has 15 residues. Trimming cost V 0 bases and J 5 bases, with 13 bases left between them. The germline gives CDR1 SGHDN, CDR2 FVKESK. This clonotype was obtained from a man between 65 and 80 years old with acute or convalescent COVID-19. This chain links TRBV14 with TRBJ2-5, with no clear D. Sequences were obtained from peripheral blood. As DNA, the CDR3 is TGTGCCAGCAGCCAAGATCTGACCAGCAGGGAGACCCAGTACTTC. It encodes CASSQDLTSRETQYF.